One and the same sample provided the 32 T cell receptor beta chains below, sequenced in a study of blood T cell repertoires in COVID-19. TCRdb keeps only in-frame clones here, not all; method: immunoSEQ multiplex PCR. The table records about 67,000 clones, about 83% of them present only once. The sequenced sample was peripheral blood. Receptors were obtained from an elderly woman with acute or convalescent COVID-19.

The chain combines TRBV19 with TRBJ2-1; tentatively, D is TRBD2 (6 bases). The CDR3 has 13 residues. V shed 1 base and J shed 10 bases, with 11 bases lying between them. CDR1 is LNHDA and CDR2 is SQIVND in the germline V gene (reference sequence). This CDR3 reads CASSIAHGGEQFF. The CDR3 DNA is TGTGCCAGTAGTATAGCCCATGGGGGGGAGCAGTTCTTC.

The V call is TRBV7-7, the J call TRBJ2-1; the match to TRBD1 covers 7 bases. Trimming at V came to 5 bases and at J to 6 bases, leaving 16 bases not matched to a gene. Germline V lookup: CDR1 SSHAT, CDR2 FNYEAQ (reference sequence). The CDR3 runs to 17 residues. The CDR3 protein is CASSKRTGEAAFNEQFF. Here the CDR3 DNA reads TGTGCCAGCAGCAAACGGACAGGAGAGGCGGCTTTCAATGAGCAGTTCTTC.

The rearrangement joins TRBV5-1 to TRBJ2-7, with 14 bases lining up with TRBD2. The V gene's germline CDR1 is SGHRS and CDR2 YFSETQ. Losses at the gene ends were 4 bases for V and 0 bases for J; bases not matched to a gene: 12. This CDR3 is 19 amino acids long. This CDR3 is CASSRPGTSGSHSSYEQYF. The CDR3 region has the DNA TGCGCCAGCAGCCGACCCGGGACTAGCGGGAGTCATAGCTCCTACGAGCAGTACTTC.

The J gene is TRBJ2-3, the V gene TRBV7-2; TRBD2 matches at 13 bases. With V trimmed by 5 bases and J by 4 bases, 6 bases remained unmatched. The CDR3 has 16 residues. The V gene's germline CDR1 is SGHTA and CDR2 FQGNSA. In nucleotides, the CDR3 is TGTGCCAGCAGCCTGACTAGCGGGGGGAACTCAGATACGCAGTATTTT. Its protein is CASSLTSGGNSDTQYF. The entire variable domain, with the rest obtained from reference TRBV7-2 and TRBJ2-3, is as follows: GAGVSQSPSNKVTEKGKDVELRCDPISGHTALYWYRQSLGQGLEFLIYFQGNSAPDKSGLPSDRFSAERTGGSVSTLTIQRTQQEDSAVYLCASSLTSGGNSDTQYFGPGTRLTVL.

The chain links TRBV2 to TRBJ1-5; D is perhaps TRBD1 (5 bases). This CDR3 is 15 amino acids long. Germline V gives CDR1 SNHLY, CDR2 FYNNEI. V was trimmed by 6 bases and J by 2 bases, leaving 14 bases between them. The CDR3 spells CASSSQGYGNQPQHF. The CDR3 bases are TGTGCCAGCAGCTCCCAGGGTTATGGCAATCAGCCCCAGCATTTT.

This chain uses TRBV28 with TRBJ1-1; D possibly corresponds to TRBD1 (5 bases). CDR1 is MDHEN, CDR2 SYDVKM, per germline. The CDR3 is 13 residues long. V lost 6 bases to trimming and J lost 11 bases, with 19 bases between them. The CDR3 spells CASRPTGAPGAFF. The CDR3 DNA follows: TGTGCCAGCAGGCCCACAGGCGCCCCAGGGGCTTTCTTT.

This chain joins TRBV3-1 (or the pseudogene TRBV3-2) and TRBJ1-1; the D is unclear. CDR3 size: 15 residues. Trimming stripped 4 bases from V and 3 bases from J, with 15 bases between. Germline lookup yields CDR1 LGHDT and CDR2 YNNKEL (reference sequence). The CDR3 protein is CASSLLGGRDTEAFF. In nucleotides, the CDR3 is TGTGCCAGCAGCCTATTGGGAGGGAGGGACACTGAAGCTTTCTTT.

The chain combines TRBV7-9 with TRBJ1-1, with D tentatively TRBD1 (5 bases). CDR1 is SEHNR, CDR2 FQNEAQ, per germline (reference sequence). The CDR3 runs 13 residues. V gave up 5 bases and J gave up 10 bases, with 17 bases separating them. As DNA, the CDR3 is TGTGCCAGCAGCCTACAGGTTACCGGTGGAGCTTTCTTT. As protein: CASSLQVTGGAFF.

The chain recombines TRBV28 with TRBJ1-2, with 8 bases that match TRBD1. V was clipped by 4 bases and J by 12 bases; unmatched bases: 4. Per germline, CDR1 MDHEN and CDR2 SYDVKM. The CDR3 is 11 amino acids. The DNA of the CDR3 is TGTGCCAGCAGTTCGGACAGGGCGAACACCTTC. It is translated as CASSSDRANTF.

This rearrangement joins TRBV11-2 to TRBJ2-2, with a tentative D call TRBD2 (6 bases). This CDR3 spans 13 amino acids. The germline V gene has CDR1 SGHAT and CDR2 FQNNGV. Trimming shortened V by 3 bases and J by 9 bases, and 11 bases separated the two germline ends. CDR3 bases: TGTGCCAGCAGCTTCGCTGGGGGGAGGGAGCTGTTTTTT. Translation: CASSFAGGRELFF.

This chain links TRBV19 with TRBJ1-1, with TRBD1 as a possible D gene (6 bases). Germline-derived CDR1 and CDR2 are LNHDA and SQIVND (reference sequence). The CDR3 has 13 amino acids. V shed 11 bases and J shed 1 base, with 14 bases lying between them. Here the CDR3 reads CAARDTGNTEAFF. CDR3 in DNA: TGTGCCGCCCGGGACACAGGGAACACTGAAGCTTTCTTT. Together with reference TRBV19 and TRBJ1-1, the CDR3 gives the full variable domain: DGGITQSPKYLFRKEGQNVTLSCEQNLNHDAMYWYRQDPGQGLRLIYYSQIVNDFQKGDIAEGYSVSREKKESFPLTVTSAQKNPTAFYLCAARDTGNTEAFFGQGTRLTVV.

The genes are TRBV5-1 and TRBJ2-5, with 8 bases that match TRBD2. J lost 5 bases, V lost 0 bases, and 6 bases had no gene match. CDR3 length: 15 amino acids. Germline V gives CDR1 SGHRS, CDR2 YFSETQ. Here the CDR3 DNA reads TGCGCCAGCAGCTTGGGGGCGGCGGGGGGTGAGACCCAGTACTTC. Translated: CASSLGAAGGETQYF.

The chain links TRBV25-1 to TRBJ1-6; no clear D gene. The V end was cut by 7 bases, the J end by 2 bases, with 9 bases between. This CDR3 comprises 14 residues. Per the germline V gene, CDR1 is MGHDK and CDR2 is SYGVNS. The CDR3 loop reads CASMAGTYNSPLHF. The CDR3 region has the DNA TGTGCCAGCATGGCCGGGACCTATAATTCACCCCTCCACTTT. The complete variable domain, with remaining parts taken from reference TRBV25-1 and TRBJ1-6, reads EADIYQTPRYLVIGTGKKITLECSQTMGHDKMYWYQQDPGMELHLIHYSYGVNSTEKGDLSSESTVSRIRTEHFPLTLESARPSHTSQYLCASMAGTYNSPLHFGNGTRLTVT.

The chain is built from TRBV9 and TRBJ2-1; 12 bases are a match to TRBD2. The junction had 8 bases not matched to a gene; V was cut back by 4 bases and J by 6 bases. This CDR3 spans 16 amino acids. From germline, CDR1 is SGDLS and CDR2 YYNGEE. CDR3 loop: CASSPSGTSGSNEQFF. CDR3 bases: TGTGCCAGCAGCCCTAGCGGGACTAGCGGGTCCAATGAGCAGTTCTTC.

This chain connects TRBV5-6 to TRBJ2-3; TRBD2 matches 7 bases. Germline V lookup: CDR1 SGHDT, CDR2 YYEEEE. This CDR3 has 16 residues. Trimming took 0 bases from V and 4 from J; bases not matched to a gene: 8. The CDR3 is CASSLEGGSVADTQYF. In DNA, the CDR3 is TGTGCCAGCAGCTTGGAGGGAGGGAGTGTGGCAGATACGCAGTATTTT.

The chain joins TRBV27 to TRBJ2-3; the match to TRBD2 covers 12 bases. The CDR3 extends over 16 amino acids. Germline V CDR1 and CDR2: MNHEY, SMNVEV (reference sequence). V shed 2 bases and J 2 bases; nucleotides not matched to a gene: 2. The CDR3 DNA is TGTGCCAGCAGTTTAAGGACTAGCGGGGACACAGATACGCAGTATTTT. Translation: CASSLRTSGDTDTQYF.

V and J are TRBV11-2 and TRBJ2-3; D might be TRBD1 (7 bases). V dropped 7 bases and J dropped 2 bases, with 22 bases sitting between them. This CDR3 comprises 17 residues. Germline CDR1 reads SGHAT; CDR2 reads FQNNGV. CDR3 protein: CASKPHQGGIYTDTQYF. For the CDR3, the DNA is TGTGCCAGCAAGCCTCATCAGGGGGGCATTTACACAGATACGCAGTATTTT.

J is TRBJ2-7 and V is TRBV3-1 (or the pseudogene TRBV3-2); maybe TRBD1 (6 bases). The CDR3 contains 15 residues. The V end was cut by 3 bases, the J end by 4 bases, with 16 bases between. The germline gives CDR1 LGHDT, CDR2 YNNKEL (reference sequence). CDR3 sequence (DNA): TGTGCCAGCAGCCACCCAGTGGGGGCGGTTTACGAGCAGTACTTC. This codes for CASSHPVGAVYEQYF.

The chain links TRBV5-4 to TRBJ2-3, with 8 bases fitting TRBD2. The V segment lost 2 bases and the J segment 4 bases; nucleotides outside the gene matches: 6. This CDR3 spans 15 amino acids. Germline V lookup: CDR1 SGHNT, CDR2 YYREEE (reference sequence). CDR3 sequence: CASSLDGLAADTQYF. The CDR3 DNA sequence: TGTGCCAGCAGCTTAGACGGACTAGCCGCAGATACGCAGTATTTT. Drawing the rest from reference TRBV5-4 and TRBJ2-3, the complete variable domain is ETGVTQSPTHLIKTRGQQVTLRCSSQSGHNTVSWYQQALGQGPQFIFQYYREEENGRGNFPPRFSGLQFPNYSSELNVNALELDDSALYLCASSLDGLAADTQYFGPGTRLTVL.

The rearrangement links TRBV19 to TRBJ2-3, with 11 bases aligning to TRBD2. CDR1 and CDR2 (germline): LNHDA, SQIVND (reference sequence). V lost 3 bases and J lost 6; bases outside the gene matches: 5. The CDR3 has 15 residues. This CDR3 reads CASSMASGGTDTQYF. The CDR3 DNA sequence: TGTGCCAGTAGTATGGCTAGCGGGGGGACCGATACGCAGTATTTT. Full variable domain (rest looked up from reference TRBV19 and TRBJ2-3): DGGITQSPKYLFRKEGQNVTLSCEQNLNHDAMYWYRQDPGQGLRLIYYSQIVNDFQKGDIAEGYSVSREKKESFPLTVTSAQKNPTAFYLCASSMASGGTDTQYFGPGTRLTVL.

This clone was seen only once. The chain employs TRBV6-5 and TRBJ1-1, with D possibly being TRBD1 (5 bases). Trimming stripped 9 bases from V and 5 bases from J, with 19 bases between. This CDR3 comprises 14 residues. Looked up from germline, CDR1 is MNHEY and CDR2 is SVGAGI. DNA of the CDR3: TGTGCCAGTACGACCCCTGGGGGGGTGACTGAAGCTTTCTTT. Residues: CASTTPGGVTEAFF.

The gene calls are TRBV30 and TRBJ2-7; 7 bases map to TRBD2. The length of the CDR3 is 12 residues. The trim removed 5 bases at V and 2 bases at J, leaving 3 bases unmatched. Germline assignment: CDR1 GTSNPN and CDR2 SVGIG (reference sequence). CDR3 sequence (DNA): TGTGCCTGGTCGGCGGGAGCCTACGAGCAGTACTTC. Translation: CAWSAGAYEQYF. Full variable domain (rest looked up from reference TRBV30 and TRBJ2-7): SQTIHQWPATLVQPVGSPLSLECTVEGTSNPNLYWYRQAAGRGLQLLFYSVGIGQISSEVPQNLSASRPQDRQFILSSKKLLLSDSGFYLCAWSAGAYEQYFGPGTRLTVT.

The chain joins TRBV5-8 to TRBJ2-7; D might be TRBD2 (6 bases). V was cut by 9 bases and J by 4 bases, with 20 bases left in between. In germline, CDR1 is SGHTS, CDR2 YDEGEE. CDR3 length: 14 residues. The CDR3 reads CAISRRLGGYEQYF. The CDR3 nucleotides read TGTGCCATATCACGGCGCTTGGGGGGTTACGAGCAGTACTTC. Variable domain in full (rest from reference TRBV5-8 and TRBJ2-7): EAGVTQSPTHLIKTRGQQATLRCSPISGHTSVYWYQQALGLGLQFLLWYDEGEERNRGNFPPRFSGRQFPNYSSELNVNALELEDSALYLCAISRRLGGYEQYFGPGTRLTVT.

The rearrangement joins TRBV4-1 to TRBJ2-2; TRBD2 aligns across 10 bases. The CDR3 is 15 residues long. V shed 4 bases and J 6 bases; nucleotides not matched to a gene: 5. The V gene's germline CDR1 is MGHRA and CDR2 YSYEKL. For the CDR3, the DNA is TGCGCCAGCAGCCCCAGCGGGGGGGCCGCCGGGGAGCTGTTTTTT. Translation: CASSPSGGAAGELFF.

The chain is built from TRBV10-2 and TRBJ2-7; TRBD1 matches 9 bases. CDR3 length: 14 residues. The junction had 10 bases not matched to a gene; V was cut back by 7 bases and J by 6 bases. Germline assignment: CDR1 WSHSY and CDR2 SAAADI. The CDR3 DNA reads as TGCGCCAGCATGGGGACAGGGTTCCCCTCCGAGCAGTACTTC. Protein sequence: CASMGTGFPSEQYF.

The chain joins TRBV4-1 to TRBJ2-5; D gene uncertain. Germline CDR1 reads MGHRA; CDR2 reads YSYEKL. V was trimmed by 1 base and J by 5 bases, leaving 17 bases between them. The length of the CDR3 is 16 residues. The CDR3 sequence is CASSQATDSSVETQYF. CDR3 in DNA: TGCGCCAGCAGCCAAGCGACCGACTCGAGTGTGGAGACCCAGTACTTC.

The J gene is TRBJ2-5, the V gene TRBV19; the D gene is possibly TRBD2 (6 bases). The V end was cut by 1 base, the J end by 4 bases, with 13 bases between. This CDR3 region has 15 residues. CDR1 and CDR2 from the germline V gene are LNHDA and SQIVND (reference sequence). CDR3 nucleotide sequence: TGTGCCAGTAGTATAGGGGGGACTGCTGCAGAGACCCAGTACTTC. Translating gives CASSIGGTAAETQYF.

The CDR3 here is CASRTSGGTDTQYF. CDR3 in DNA: TGTGCCAGCAGGACTAGCGGGGGCACAGATACGCAGTATTTT. The chain links TRBV25-1 to TRBJ2-3; TRBD2 matches at 11 bases. The J segment lost 1 base and the V segment lost 6 bases, leaving 0 bases of the junction unmatched. The germline CDR1 and CDR2 sequences are MGHDK and SYGVNS. The CDR3 sequence is 14 residues long.

The V call is TRBV7-6, the J call TRBJ2-1, with 10 bases lining up with TRBD2. Unmatched junction bases numbered 8, after V lost 1 base and J lost 5 bases. This CDR3 comprises 17 residues. Germline V gene lookup returns CDR1 SGHVS and CDR2 FNYEAQ. The CDR3 loop is CASSLGMGLAGDNEQFF. In nucleotides, the CDR3 is TGTGCCAGCAGCTTAGGGATGGGGCTAGCGGGGGACAATGAGCAGTTCTTC.

The V call is TRBV6-5, the J call TRBJ1-4; a possible D gene is TRBD1 (6 bases). CDR1 and CDR2 from the germline V gene are MNHEY and SVGAGI. The V gene lost 6 bases and the J gene lost 12 bases, with 14 bases spanning the gap. The CDR3 spans 12 residues. DNA of the CDR3: TGTGCCAGCAGGACTGTCAGGGGAGAACTGTTTTTT. This codes for CASRTVRGELFF.

The chain recombines TRBV5-8 with TRBJ1-1; D is undetermined. The V gene's germline CDR1 is SGHTS and CDR2 YDEGEE. CDR3 length equals 15 residues. V dropped 1 base and J dropped 1 base, with 11 bases sitting between them. CDR3 in DNA: TGTGCCAGCAGCTTGTCTTCGGTTAGGAACACTGAAGCTTTCTTT. It encodes CASSLSSVRNTEAFF.

The chain is built from TRBV3-1 (or the pseudogene TRBV3-2) and TRBJ1-3; 8 positions match TRBD1. Germline loops: CDR1 LGHDT, CDR2 YNNKEL (reference sequence). With V trimmed by 3 bases and J by 0 bases, 10 bases remained unmatched. This CDR3 has 18 amino acids. CDR3 sequence (DNA): TGTGCCAGCAGCCATCACCGGACAGGGCCGGGCTCTGGAAACACCATATATTTT. It codes for CASSHHRTGPGSGNTIYF.